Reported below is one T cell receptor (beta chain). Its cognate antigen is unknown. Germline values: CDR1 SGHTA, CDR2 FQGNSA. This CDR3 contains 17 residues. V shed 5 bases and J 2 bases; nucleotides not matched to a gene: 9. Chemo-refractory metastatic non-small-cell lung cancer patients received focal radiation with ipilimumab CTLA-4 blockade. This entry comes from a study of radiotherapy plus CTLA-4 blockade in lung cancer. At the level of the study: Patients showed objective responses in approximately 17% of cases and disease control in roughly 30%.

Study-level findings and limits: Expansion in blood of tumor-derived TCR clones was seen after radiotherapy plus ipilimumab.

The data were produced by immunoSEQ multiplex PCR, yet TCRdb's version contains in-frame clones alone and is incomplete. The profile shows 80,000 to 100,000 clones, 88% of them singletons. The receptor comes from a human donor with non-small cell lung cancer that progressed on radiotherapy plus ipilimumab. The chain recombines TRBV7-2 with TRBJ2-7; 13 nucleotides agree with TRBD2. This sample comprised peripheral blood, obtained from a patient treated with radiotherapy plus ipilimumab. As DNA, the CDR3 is TGTGCCAGCAGCCCTCAGGGACTAGCGGGGCCGCCCTACGAGCAGTACTTC. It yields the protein CASSPQGLAGPPYEQYF.